Listed below are T cell receptor beta chains from one sample, sequenced in a study of Graves' ophthalmopathy and Graves' hyperthyroidism. Using its own MiXCR run on the multiplex PCR reads, TCRdb lists one record per CDR3 protein. The table lists under 350,000 distinct CDR3 sequences, roughly 15% of them singletons. The material sequenced was peripheral blood. All receptors come from an adult man with Graves' ophthalmopathy. CDR3s include the opening cysteine and the closing phenylalanine or tryptophan. D genes are given only for firm matches. A row's size may be missing; if present it is once, few, many or a size class.

d_gene: .; abundance: .; j_gene: TRBJ1-1; v_gene: TRBV6-1; CDR3nt: TGTGCCAGCAGGTGGACACACTCAGGCACTGAAGCTTTCTTT; CDR3aa: CASRWTHSGTEAFF
d_gene: .; abundance: many; j_gene: TRBJ1-2; v_gene: TRBV30; CDR3nt: TGTGCCTGGGCCCGGGACCGACCCTATGGCTACACCTTC; CDR3aa: CAWARDRPYGYTF
d_gene: .; abundance: many; j_gene: TRBJ1-6; v_gene: TRBV12-5; CDR3nt: TGTGCCACGAAGAGGGGGGGCTCACCCCTCCACTTT; CDR3aa: CATKRGGSPLHF
d_gene: .; abundance: many; j_gene: TRBJ2-7; v_gene: TRBV20-1; CDR3nt: TGCAGTGCTAGACCCAGGTCATTGTGGGGGCCCGGGAGTGAGCAGTACTTC; CDR3aa: CSARPRSLWGPGSEQYF
d_gene: TRBD2; abundance: many; j_gene: TRBJ2-6; v_gene: TRBV27; CDR3nt: TGTGCCATCCCACCTAGCGGGGGGCGCCAGGTCCTGACTTTC; CDR3aa: CAIPPSGGRQVLTF
d_gene: .; abundance: many; j_gene: TRBJ2-7; v_gene: TRBV27; CDR3nt: TGTGCCAGCAGTATTATCAATCGGGGGCCGTACTACGAGCAGTACTTC; CDR3aa: CASSIINRGPYYEQYF
d_gene: .; abundance: .; j_gene: TRBJ1-1; v_gene: TRBV12-3/TRBV12-4; CDR3nt: TGTGCCAGCAGTTCAAGGGTTTCGAACACTGAAGCTTTCTTT; CDR3aa: CASSSRVSNTEAFF
d_gene: TRBD2; abundance: few; j_gene: TRBJ2-5; v_gene: TRBV7-2; CDR3nt: TGTGCCAGCAGCTTCTGGGGCGGGAGGGCTGGAGAGACCCAGTACTTC; CDR3aa: CASSFWGGRAGETQYF
d_gene: .; abundance: .; j_gene: TRBJ2-5; v_gene: TRBV7-9; CDR3nt: TGTGCCAGCAGCTCCCCGGGGGTCCCCCAAGAGACCCAGTACTTC; CDR3aa: CASSSPGVPQETQYF
d_gene: .; abundance: many; j_gene: TRBJ2-7; v_gene: TRBV6-2/TRBV6-3; CDR3nt: TGTGCCAGCAGCTACCCAGCCACCTACGAGCAGTACTTC; CDR3aa: CASSYPATYEQYF
d_gene: .; abundance: many; j_gene: TRBJ1-2; v_gene: TRBV30; CDR3nt: TGTGCCTGGACCGCAAACGGGGACGGACCTAATCGCTACACCTTC; CDR3aa: CAWTANGDGPNRYTF
d_gene: TRBD1; abundance: .; j_gene: TRBJ2-2; v_gene: TRBV6-5; CDR3nt: TGTGCCAGCAGTTACTTCACAGGGGATGGGGCCGGGGAGCTGTTTTTT; CDR3aa: CASSYFTGDGAGELFF
d_gene: .; abundance: many; j_gene: TRBJ2-7; v_gene: TRBV7-2; CDR3nt: TGTGCCAGCAGCGCCTGGGGCGAGCAGTACTTC; CDR3aa: CASSAWGEQYF
d_gene: TRBD1; abundance: many; j_gene: TRBJ1-2; v_gene: TRBV2; CDR3nt: TGTGCCAGCAGGGTGACAGGGGGCTCTGGCTACACCTTC; CDR3aa: CASRVTGGSGYTF
d_gene: .; abundance: few; j_gene: TRBJ1-1; v_gene: TRBV4-2; CDR3nt: TGTGCCAGCAGCCAATACCGGGAGGTGGGCACTGAAGCTTTCTTT; CDR3aa: CASSQYREVGTEAFF
d_gene: TRBD2; abundance: many; j_gene: TRBJ2-5; v_gene: TRBV7-2; CDR3nt: TGTGCCAGCAGCTTGAGGAGCGGGGAACGGTGGCCCCAGTACTTC; CDR3aa: CASSLRSGERWPQYF
d_gene: .; abundance: many; j_gene: TRBJ1-6; v_gene: TRBV27; CDR3nt: TGTGCCAGCAGTCCGGGGACGCCGTTTACCCTCCACTTT; CDR3aa: CASSPGTPFTLHF
d_gene: TRBD1; abundance: many; j_gene: TRBJ2-7; v_gene: TRBV30; CDR3nt: TGTGCCTGGAGTGCCGGGACAGGTCCCGAGCAGTACTTC; CDR3aa: CAWSAGTGPEQYF
d_gene: TRBD2; abundance: many; j_gene: TRBJ2-7; v_gene: TRBV6-2/TRBV6-3; CDR3nt: TGTGCCAGCAGTTGGAACATAGCGGGTGTGTACGAGCAGTACTTC; CDR3aa: CASSWNIAGVYEQYF
d_gene: .; abundance: many; j_gene: TRBJ1-1; v_gene: TRBV28; CDR3nt: TGTGCCAGCAGTTTCGGAGTGGGTAACACTGAAGCTTTCTTT; CDR3aa: CASSFGVGNTEAFF
d_gene: TRBD1; abundance: many; j_gene: TRBJ1-2; v_gene: TRBV24-1; CDR3nt: TGTGCCACCAGTGATGCCAGGGGGGAGAACTATGGCTACACCTTC; CDR3aa: CATSDARGENYGYTF
d_gene: .; abundance: many; j_gene: TRBJ1-6; v_gene: TRBV2; CDR3nt: TGTGCCAGCAGTGAATCCCGGCGGAGCTCCTATAATTCACCCCTCCACTTT; CDR3aa: CASSESRRSSYNSPLHF
d_gene: .; abundance: many; j_gene: TRBJ2-7; v_gene: TRBV4-2; CDR3nt: TGTGCCAGCAGCCAAGATCGAAGGGGACGGGAGCAGTACTTC; CDR3aa: CASSQDRRGREQYF
d_gene: .; abundance: many; j_gene: TRBJ1-2; v_gene: TRBV19; CDR3nt: TGTGCCAGTACCCCACAGGGTAACTATGGCTACACCTTC; CDR3aa: CASTPQGNYGYTF
d_gene: .; abundance: few; j_gene: TRBJ1-2; v_gene: TRBV30; CDR3nt: TGTGCCTGGAGTGTAGGGCAGACGAACTATGGCTACACCTTC; CDR3aa: CAWSVGQTNYGYTF
d_gene: TRBD2; abundance: many; j_gene: TRBJ2-7; v_gene: TRBV4-2; CDR3nt: TGTGCCAGCAGAGCCTCTAGCGGACCAACCTACGAGCAGTACTTC; CDR3aa: CASRASSGPTYEQYF
d_gene: TRBD2; abundance: many; j_gene: TRBJ2-7; v_gene: TRBV12-3/TRBV12-4; CDR3nt: TGTGCCAGCAGTTTTCGAGCGGGGAAACCTTACGAGCAGTACTTC; CDR3aa: CASSFRAGKPYEQYF
d_gene: .; abundance: many; j_gene: TRBJ1-2; v_gene: TRBV6-1; CDR3nt: TGTGCCAGCGGACGACTCTCGGGGCAGGATGGCTACACCTTC; CDR3aa: CASGRLSGQDGYTF
d_gene: TRBD2; abundance: few; j_gene: TRBJ2-2; v_gene: TRBV12-3/TRBV12-4; CDR3nt: TGTGCCAGCAGCCCTAGCGGGGACCCCACCGGGGAGCTGTTTTTT; CDR3aa: CASSPSGDPTGELFF
d_gene: .; abundance: many; j_gene: TRBJ1-1; v_gene: TRBV6-4; CDR3nt: TGTGCCAGCACTACCACAGTGAACACTGAAGCTTTCTTT; CDR3aa: CASTTTVNTEAFF
d_gene: TRBD1; abundance: many; j_gene: TRBJ1-5; v_gene: TRBV6-1; CDR3nt: TGTGCCAGCAGTAGGACAGGGGAAAGCAATCAGCCCCAGCATTTT; CDR3aa: CASSRTGESNQPQHF
d_gene: .; abundance: many; j_gene: TRBJ2-7; v_gene: TRBV27; CDR3nt: TGTGCCAGCAGTCCAACACCCATGATCTACGAGCAGTACTTC; CDR3aa: CASSPTPMIYEQYF
d_gene: TRBD1; abundance: many; j_gene: TRBJ2-7; v_gene: TRBV6-2/TRBV6-3; CDR3nt: TGTGCCAGCAGCCCCGGGACAGGGGGTATCTACGAGCAGTACTTC; CDR3aa: CASSPGTGGIYEQYF
d_gene: .; abundance: many; j_gene: TRBJ1-1; v_gene: TRBV7-6; CDR3nt: TGTGCCAGCAGACCGCCGGGGGAGAACACTGAAGCTTTCTTT; CDR3aa: CASRPPGENTEAFF
d_gene: TRBD1; abundance: .; j_gene: TRBJ1-2; v_gene: TRBV4-1; CDR3nt: TGCGCCAGCAGCCAAGAACCCGCCGAGGGGGCCTCCTATGGCTACACCTTC; CDR3aa: CASSQEPAEGASYGYTF
d_gene: .; abundance: many; j_gene: TRBJ1-1; v_gene: TRBV29-1; CDR3nt: TGCAGCGTTGTGAGCGGGGAGTCCACTGAAGCTTTCTTT; CDR3aa: CSVVSGESTEAFF
d_gene: .; abundance: many; j_gene: TRBJ2-2; v_gene: TRBV5-1; CDR3nt: TGCGCCAGCAGCTGGGCAGGGAACACCGGGGAGCTGTTTTTT; CDR3aa: CASSWAGNTGELFF
d_gene: TRBD1; abundance: many; j_gene: TRBJ1-1; v_gene: TRBV20-1; CDR3nt: TGCAGTGCTAACAGGGGTGGGAATGAAGCTTTCTTT; CDR3aa: CSANRGGNEAFF